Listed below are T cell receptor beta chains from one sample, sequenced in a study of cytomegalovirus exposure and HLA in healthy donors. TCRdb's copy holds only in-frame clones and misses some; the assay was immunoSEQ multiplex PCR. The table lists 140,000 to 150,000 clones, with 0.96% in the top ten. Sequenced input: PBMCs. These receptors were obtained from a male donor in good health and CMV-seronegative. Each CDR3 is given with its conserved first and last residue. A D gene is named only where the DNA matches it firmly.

CDR3aa: CASSQVPSGGAGTGELFF; CDR3nt: TGTGCCAGCAGCCAAGTACCTAGCGGGGGGGCCGGCACCGGGGAGCTGTTTTTT; v_gene: TRBV4-2; j_gene: TRBJ2-2; d_gene: TRBD2
CDR3aa: CASSELGGQGAYEQYF; CDR3nt: TGCGCCAGCAGTGAGTTAGGGGGACAGGGGGCCTACGAGCAGTACTTC; v_gene: TRBV10-2; j_gene: TRBJ2-7; d_gene: TRBD1
CDR3aa: CASSLGTGRGNEQFF; CDR3nt: TGTGCCAGCAGCCTCGGGACAGGGAGAGGCAATGAGCAGTTCTTC; v_gene: TRBV7-9; j_gene: TRBJ2-1; d_gene: TRBD1
CDR3aa: CAWSGQGGYGYTF; CDR3nt: TGTGCCTGGAGCGGACAGGGTGGCTATGGCTACACCTTC; v_gene: TRBV30; j_gene: TRBJ1-2; d_gene: TRBD1
CDR3aa: CASSSPGASNTGELFF; CDR3nt: TGTGCCAGCAGCTCTCCGGGAGCCTCGAACACCGGGGAGCTGTTTTTT; v_gene: TRBV5-6; j_gene: TRBJ2-2; d_gene: NA
CDR3aa: CASSPLPGQGEQYF; CDR3nt: TGTGCCAGCTCACCACTCCCGGGCCAGGGCGAGCAGTACTTC; v_gene: TRBV18; j_gene: TRBJ2-7; d_gene: NA
CDR3aa: CASSAARNQPQHF; CDR3nt: TGTGCCAGCAGCGCCGCTAGGAATCAGCCCCAGCATTTT; v_gene: TRBV7-6; j_gene: TRBJ1-5; d_gene: NA
CDR3aa: CAWSVLDSMNTEAFF; CDR3nt: TGTGCCTGGAGTGTACTCGACAGCATGAACACTGAAGCTTTCTTT; v_gene: TRBV30; j_gene: TRBJ1-1; d_gene: NA
CDR3aa: CASSYSGGRYEQYF; CDR3nt: TGTGCCAGCAGTTACTCGGGGGGTAGGTACGAGCAGTACTTC; v_gene: TRBV6-5; j_gene: TRBJ2-7; d_gene: NA
CDR3aa: CVSSYSQAAYEQYF; CDR3nt: TGTGTCAGCAGTTACTCGCAAGCGGCCTACGAGCAGTACTTC; v_gene: TRBV6-5; j_gene: TRBJ2-7; d_gene: NA
CDR3aa: CASSISGGLQETQYF; CDR3nt: TGTGCCAGCAGCATCTCGGGGGGCCTCCAAGAGACCCAGTACTTC; v_gene: TRBV7-3; j_gene: TRBJ2-5; d_gene: NA
CDR3aa: CASSEGRHYSNQPQHF; CDR3nt: TGTGCCAGCAGCGAAGGACGACATTATAGCAATCAGCCCCAGCATTTT; v_gene: TRBV6-1; j_gene: TRBJ1-5; d_gene: NA
CDR3aa: CASSQEPRGGLGGYTF; CDR3nt: TGCGCCAGCAGCCAAGAGCCCCGAGGGGGCCTGGGTGGCTACACCTTC; v_gene: TRBV4-3; j_gene: TRBJ1-2; d_gene: TRBD1
CDR3aa: CAWKGQGHEQYF; CDR3nt: TGTGCCTGGAAGGGCCAGGGCCACGAGCAGTACTTC; v_gene: TRBV30; j_gene: TRBJ2-7; d_gene: NA
CDR3aa: CASRPAGRETQYF; CDR3nt: TGTGCCAGCCGCCCGGCGGGGCGAGAGACCCAGTACTTC; v_gene: TRBV6-5; j_gene: TRBJ2-5; d_gene: NA
CDR3aa: CASKLAGGNEKLFF; CDR3nt: TGTGCCAGCAAGTTGGCAGGAGGGAATGAAAAACTGTTTTTT; v_gene: TRBV2; j_gene: TRBJ1-4; d_gene: NA
CDR3aa: CASSILAGAEELFF; CDR3nt: TGTGCCAGTAGTATCCTGGCGGGAGCCGAGGAGCTGTTTTTT; v_gene: TRBV19; j_gene: TRBJ2-2; d_gene: TRBD2
CDR3aa: CASSMGGDQPQHF; CDR3nt: TGTGCCAGTAGTATGGGAGGGGATCAGCCCCAGCATTTT; v_gene: TRBV19; j_gene: TRBJ1-5; d_gene: NA
CDR3aa: CAWGTGNNSPLHF; CDR3nt: TGTGCCTGGGGGACAGGGAACAATTCACCCCTCCACTTT; v_gene: TRBV30; j_gene: TRBJ1-6; d_gene: TRBD1
CDR3aa: CASSPGSDQPQHF; CDR3nt: TGTGCCAGCTCACCAGGGAGCGATCAGCCCCAGCATTTT; v_gene: TRBV18; j_gene: TRBJ1-5; d_gene: NA
CDR3aa: CASSALREGYGYTF; CDR3nt: TGTGCCAGCAGTGCCCTCAGGGAGGGCTATGGCTACACCTTC; v_gene: TRBV25-1; j_gene: TRBJ1-2; d_gene: NA
CDR3aa: CASSSGLAGVYNEQFF; CDR3nt: TGCGCCAGCAGCTCTGGACTAGCGGGGGTCTACAATGAGCAGTTCTTC; v_gene: TRBV5-1; j_gene: TRBJ2-1; d_gene: TRBD2
CDR3aa: CASSIDLTGIDGYTF; CDR3nt: TGTGCCAGTAGTATAGACCTTACAGGGATTGATGGCTACACCTTC; v_gene: TRBV19; j_gene: TRBJ1-2; d_gene: NA
CDR3aa: CASSSRWGGGYTF; CDR3nt: TGTGCCAGCAGCTCCAGATGGGGAGGTGGCTACACCTTC; v_gene: TRBV27; j_gene: TRBJ1-2; d_gene: NA
CDR3aa: CASSFKSGGSSGGDEQYF; CDR3nt: TGTGCCAGCAGTTTCAAGTCAGGAGGGTCCAGCGGGGGGGACGAGCAGTACTTC; v_gene: TRBV28; j_gene: TRBJ2-7; d_gene: TRBD2
CDR3aa: CASSSSPRLVYEQYF; CDR3nt: TGCGCCAGCAGCTCTAGCCCCAGGTTAGTCTACGAGCAGTACTTC; v_gene: TRBV5-1; j_gene: TRBJ2-7; d_gene: NA
CDR3aa: CASSQDRGQHSYEQYF; CDR3nt: TGCGCCAGCAGCCAAGATAGAGGGCAGCACTCCTACGAGCAGTACTTC; v_gene: TRBV4-3; j_gene: TRBJ2-7; d_gene: NA
CDR3aa: CASSPGQGAWAEKLFF; CDR3nt: TGTGCCAGCAGTCCGGGACAGGGGGCATGGGCTGAAAAACTGTTTTTT; v_gene: TRBV27; j_gene: TRBJ1-4; d_gene: TRBD1
CDR3aa: CASSPRGVQDQPQHF; CDR3nt: TGTGCCAGCAGCCCACGGGGGGTCCAGGATCAGCCCCAGCATTTT; v_gene: TRBV7-9; j_gene: TRBJ1-5; d_gene: NA
CDR3aa: CSVEARDRNSYEQYF; CDR3nt: TGCAGCGTTGAAGCCCGGGACAGAAACTCCTACGAGCAGTACTTC; v_gene: TRBV29-1; j_gene: TRBJ2-7; d_gene: TRBD1
CDR3aa: CASSDTGRTEAFF; CDR3nt: TGTGCCAGCAGCGACACGGGGAGAACTGAAGCTTTCTTT; v_gene: TRBV6-5; j_gene: TRBJ1-1; d_gene: NA
CDR3aa: CASSPQGVGYGYTF; CDR3nt: TGTGCCAGCTCACCACAGGGGGTCGGCTATGGCTACACCTTC; v_gene: TRBV18; j_gene: TRBJ1-2; d_gene: NA
CDR3aa: CASSLGAPPVLRNYGYTF; CDR3nt: TGTGCCAGCAGCTTGGGGGCGCCCCCCGTGCTAAGGAACTATGGCTACACCTTC; v_gene: TRBV5-5; j_gene: TRBJ1-2; d_gene: NA